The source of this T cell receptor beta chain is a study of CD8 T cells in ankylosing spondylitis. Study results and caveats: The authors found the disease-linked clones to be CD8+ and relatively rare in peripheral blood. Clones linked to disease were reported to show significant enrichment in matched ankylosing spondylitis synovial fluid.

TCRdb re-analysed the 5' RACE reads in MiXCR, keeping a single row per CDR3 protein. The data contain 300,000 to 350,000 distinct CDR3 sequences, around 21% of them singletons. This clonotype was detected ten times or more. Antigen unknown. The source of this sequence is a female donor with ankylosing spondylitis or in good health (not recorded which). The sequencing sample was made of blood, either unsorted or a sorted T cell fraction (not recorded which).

DNA of the CDR3: TGCAGCGTCGCGGACGATTCCTACGAGCAGTACTTC. Its protein product is CSVADDSYEQYF. This chain connects TRBV29-1 to TRBJ2-7; D is unresolved. This CDR3 comprises 12 residues. V was shortened by 6 bases and J by 1 base, with 10 bases between the two germline ends. Germline CDR1 reads SQVTM; CDR2 reads ANQGSEA.